This T cell receptor (beta chain) appears in the sequencing data of a study of beta chain features in type 1 diabetes. As for the study in general: The study found patients and healthy donors alike in age, gender and cell yields.

Comment on this clone: No antigen is known for it.

Sequencing targeted expressed TCRB transcripts, as all isolated RNA had been reverse transcribed. Libraries were prepared by immunoSEQ multiplex PCR; TCRdb keeps only in-frame clonotypes and omits some of them. Of some 220,000 clones listed, roughly 11% are singletons. Study outcomes and limitations: Among all four CD4+ subsets, Type 1 diabetes patients had TCRB CDR3s that were moderately but significantly shorter. Diminished insertions and augmented deletions at VDJ junctions characterized type 1 diabetes patients. TCRB repertoires of naive, central memory and Treg cells appeared more similar among patients than among healthy donors.

The length of the CDR3 is 13 residues. Germline V gene lookup returns CDR1 SNHLY and CDR2 FYNNEI. The germline V and J ends were trimmed by 6 bases and 4 bases, with 12 bases remaining between them. V and J are TRBV2 and TRBJ1-1; D is unclear. The source material was central memory CD4+ T cells from blood. The receptor was derived from a man aged 18-30 years in good health. CDR3 coding DNA: TGTGCCAGCAGGCAGAGCTCGGGCACTGAAGCTTTCTTT. This sequence encodes CASRQSSGTEAFF.